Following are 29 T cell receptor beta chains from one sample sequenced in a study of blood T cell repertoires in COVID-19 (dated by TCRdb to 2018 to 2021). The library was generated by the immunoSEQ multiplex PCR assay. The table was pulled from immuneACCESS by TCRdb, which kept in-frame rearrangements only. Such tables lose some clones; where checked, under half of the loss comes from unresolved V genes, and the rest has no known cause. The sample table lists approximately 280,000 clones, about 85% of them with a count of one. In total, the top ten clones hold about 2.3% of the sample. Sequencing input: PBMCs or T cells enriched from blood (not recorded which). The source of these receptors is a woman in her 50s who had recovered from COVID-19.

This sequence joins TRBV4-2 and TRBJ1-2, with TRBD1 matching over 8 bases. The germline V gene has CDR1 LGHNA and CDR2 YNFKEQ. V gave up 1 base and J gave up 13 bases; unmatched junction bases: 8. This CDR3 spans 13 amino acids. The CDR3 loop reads CASSQAGQGNPTF. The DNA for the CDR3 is TGTGCCAGCAGCCAAGCCGGACAGGGAAACCCCACCTTC.

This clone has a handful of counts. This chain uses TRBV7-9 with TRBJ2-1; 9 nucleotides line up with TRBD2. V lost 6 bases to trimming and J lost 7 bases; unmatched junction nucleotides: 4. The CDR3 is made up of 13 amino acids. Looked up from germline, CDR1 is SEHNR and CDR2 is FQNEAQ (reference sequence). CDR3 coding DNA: TGTGCCAGCAGGGAAGCGGGGGGAAATGAGCAGTTCTTC. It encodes CASREAGGNEQFF.

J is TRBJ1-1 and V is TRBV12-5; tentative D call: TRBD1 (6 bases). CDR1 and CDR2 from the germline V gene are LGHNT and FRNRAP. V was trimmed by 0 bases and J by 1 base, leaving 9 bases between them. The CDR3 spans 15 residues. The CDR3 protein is CASGLVKTGNTEAFF. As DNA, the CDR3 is TGTGCTAGTGGTTTGGTAAAGACAGGGAACACTGAAGCTTTCTTT.

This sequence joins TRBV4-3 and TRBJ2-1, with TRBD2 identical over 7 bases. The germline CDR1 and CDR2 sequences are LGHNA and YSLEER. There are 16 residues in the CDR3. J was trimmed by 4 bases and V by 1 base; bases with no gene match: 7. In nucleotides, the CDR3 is TGCGCCAGCAGCCAAGGTCCTAGCGGCTCTTACAATGAGCAGTTCTTC. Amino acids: CASSQGPSGSYNEQFF.

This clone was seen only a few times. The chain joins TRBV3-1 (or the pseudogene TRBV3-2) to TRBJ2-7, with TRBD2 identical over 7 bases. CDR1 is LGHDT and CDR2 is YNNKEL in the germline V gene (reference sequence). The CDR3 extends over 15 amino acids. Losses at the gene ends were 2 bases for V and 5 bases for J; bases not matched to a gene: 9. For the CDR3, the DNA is TGTGCCAGCAGCCAACCGGCTAGCGGTATCCACGAGCAGTACTTC. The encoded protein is CASSQPASGIHEQYF.

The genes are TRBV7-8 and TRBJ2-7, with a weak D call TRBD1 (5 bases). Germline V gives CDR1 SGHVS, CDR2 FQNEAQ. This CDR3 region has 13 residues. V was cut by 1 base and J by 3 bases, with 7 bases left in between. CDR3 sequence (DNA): TGTGCCAGCAGCTTAGACAGGCTCTACGAGCAGTACTTC. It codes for CASSLDRLYEQYF.

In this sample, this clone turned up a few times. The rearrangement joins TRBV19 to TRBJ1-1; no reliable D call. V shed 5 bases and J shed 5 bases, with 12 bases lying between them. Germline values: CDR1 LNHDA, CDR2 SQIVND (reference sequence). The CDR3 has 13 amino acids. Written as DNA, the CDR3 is TGTGCCAGTAGTCCCCGTCGGGTAACTGAAGCTTTCTTT. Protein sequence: CASSPRRVTEAFF.

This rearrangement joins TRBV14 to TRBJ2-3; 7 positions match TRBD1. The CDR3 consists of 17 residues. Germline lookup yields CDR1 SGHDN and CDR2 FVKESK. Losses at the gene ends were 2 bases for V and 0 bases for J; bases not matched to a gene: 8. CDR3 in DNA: TGTGCCAGCAGCCAACCCAGACAGGGATTAAGCACAGATACGCAGTATTTT. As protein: CASSQPRQGLSTDTQYF.

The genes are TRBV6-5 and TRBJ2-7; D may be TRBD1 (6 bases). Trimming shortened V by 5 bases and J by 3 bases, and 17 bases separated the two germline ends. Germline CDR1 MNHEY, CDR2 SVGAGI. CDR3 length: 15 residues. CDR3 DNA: TGTGCCAGCAGTCCCAACCCGACAGGTAACTACGAGCAGTACTTC. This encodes CASSPNPTGNYEQYF.

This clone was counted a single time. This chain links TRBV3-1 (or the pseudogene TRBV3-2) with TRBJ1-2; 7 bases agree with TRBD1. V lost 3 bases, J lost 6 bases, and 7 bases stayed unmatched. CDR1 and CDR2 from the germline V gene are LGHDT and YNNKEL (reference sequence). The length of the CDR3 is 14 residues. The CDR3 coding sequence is TGTGCCAGCAGCCAGGGCAGACAGGGCAATGGCTACACCTTC. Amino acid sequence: CASSQGRQGNGYTF.

DNA of the CDR3: TGTGCCAGCAGTGAAAGAAGAGGCTCTGGAAACACCATATATTTT. Its translation is CASSERRGSGNTIYF. V and J are TRBV2 and TRBJ1-3; no clear D. Germline assignment: CDR1 SNHLY and CDR2 FYNNEI. The ends were cut back, 2 bases at V and 0 bases at J, with 8 bases in the middle. The CDR3 is made up of 15 amino acids.

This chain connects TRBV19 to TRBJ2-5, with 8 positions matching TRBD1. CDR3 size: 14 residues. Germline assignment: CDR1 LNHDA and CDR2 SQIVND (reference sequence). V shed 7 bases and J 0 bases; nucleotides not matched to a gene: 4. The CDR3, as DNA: TGTGCCAGTAAACGGACAGGGAACCAAGAGACCCAGTACTTC. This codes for CASKRTGNQETQYF.

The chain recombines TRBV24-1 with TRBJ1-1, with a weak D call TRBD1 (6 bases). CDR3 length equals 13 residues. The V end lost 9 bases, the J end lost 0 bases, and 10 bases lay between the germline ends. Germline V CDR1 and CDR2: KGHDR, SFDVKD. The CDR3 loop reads CATRGTLNTEAFF. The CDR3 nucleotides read TGTGCCACCCGAGGGACACTGAACACTGAAGCTTTCTTT.

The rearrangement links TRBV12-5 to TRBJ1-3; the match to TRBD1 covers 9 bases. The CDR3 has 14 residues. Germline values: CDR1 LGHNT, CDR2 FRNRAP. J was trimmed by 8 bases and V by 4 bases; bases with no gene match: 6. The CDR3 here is CASGSPGQGYTIYF. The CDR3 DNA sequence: TGTGCTAGTGGTTCCCCGGGACAGGGATACACCATATATTTT.

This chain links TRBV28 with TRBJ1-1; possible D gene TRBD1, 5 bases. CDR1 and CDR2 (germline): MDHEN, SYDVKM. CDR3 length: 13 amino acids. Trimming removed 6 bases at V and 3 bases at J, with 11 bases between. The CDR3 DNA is TGTGCCAGCAGCCCAGGGTCCTACACTGAAGCTTTCTTT. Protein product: CASSPGSYTEAFF.

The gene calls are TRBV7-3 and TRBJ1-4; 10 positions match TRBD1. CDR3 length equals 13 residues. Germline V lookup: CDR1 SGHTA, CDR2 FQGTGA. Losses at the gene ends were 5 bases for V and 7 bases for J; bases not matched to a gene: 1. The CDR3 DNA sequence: TGTGCCAGCAGCCGGGACAGGGGTGAAAAACTGTTTTTT. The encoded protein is CASSRDRGEKLFF.

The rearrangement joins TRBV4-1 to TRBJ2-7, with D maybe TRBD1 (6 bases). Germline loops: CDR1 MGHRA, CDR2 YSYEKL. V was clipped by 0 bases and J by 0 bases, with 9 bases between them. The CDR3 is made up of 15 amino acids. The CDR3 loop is CASSQEDRSSYEQYF. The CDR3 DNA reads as TGCGCCAGCAGCCAAGAGGACAGATCCTCCTACGAGCAGTACTTC.

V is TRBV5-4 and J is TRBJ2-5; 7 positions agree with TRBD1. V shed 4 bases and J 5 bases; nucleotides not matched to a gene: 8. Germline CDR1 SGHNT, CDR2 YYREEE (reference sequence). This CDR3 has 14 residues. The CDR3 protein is CASSQTGMGETQYF. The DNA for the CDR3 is TGTGCCAGCAGCCAGACAGGGATGGGGGAGACCCAGTACTTC. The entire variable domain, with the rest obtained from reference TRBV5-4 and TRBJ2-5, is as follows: ETGVTQSPTHLIKTRGQQVTLRCSSQSGHNTVSWYQQALGQGPQFIFQYYREEENGRGNFPPRFSGLQFPNYSSELNVNALELDDSALYLCASSQTGMGETQYFGPGTRLLVL.

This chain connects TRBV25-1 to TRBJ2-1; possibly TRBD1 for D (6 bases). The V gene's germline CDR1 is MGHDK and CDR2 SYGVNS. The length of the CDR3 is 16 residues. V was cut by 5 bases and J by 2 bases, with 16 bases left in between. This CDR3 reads CASSQSQGPPYNEQFF. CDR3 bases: TGTGCCAGCAGTCAATCCCAGGGGCCTCCCTACAATGAGCAGTTCTTC.

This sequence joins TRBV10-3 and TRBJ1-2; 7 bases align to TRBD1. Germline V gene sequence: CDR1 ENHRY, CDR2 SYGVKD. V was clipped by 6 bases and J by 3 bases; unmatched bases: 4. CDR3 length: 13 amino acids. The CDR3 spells CAISLTGHYGYTF. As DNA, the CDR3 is TGTGCCATCAGCCTGACAGGGCACTATGGCTACACCTTC.

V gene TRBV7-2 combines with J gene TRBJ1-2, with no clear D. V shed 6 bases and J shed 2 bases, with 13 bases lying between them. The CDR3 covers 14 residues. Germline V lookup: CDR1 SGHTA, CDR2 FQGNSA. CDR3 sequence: CASRPIGRNYGYTF. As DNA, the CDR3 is TGTGCCAGCAGGCCGATCGGGAGAAACTATGGCTACACCTTC.

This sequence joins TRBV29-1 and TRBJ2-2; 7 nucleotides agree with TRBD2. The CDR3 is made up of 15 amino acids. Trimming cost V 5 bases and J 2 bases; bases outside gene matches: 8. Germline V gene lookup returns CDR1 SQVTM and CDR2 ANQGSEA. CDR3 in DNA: TGCAGCGTTCGCCGACGGGGGGTAAACACCGGGGAGCTGTTTTTT. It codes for CSVRRRGVNTGELFF.

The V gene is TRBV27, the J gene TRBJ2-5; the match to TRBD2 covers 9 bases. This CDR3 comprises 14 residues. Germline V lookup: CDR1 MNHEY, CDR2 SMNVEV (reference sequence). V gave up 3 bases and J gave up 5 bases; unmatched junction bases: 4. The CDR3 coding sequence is TGTGCCAGCAGTTTCGCGGGAGGGGTTGAGACCCAGTACTTC. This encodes CASSFAGGVETQYF.

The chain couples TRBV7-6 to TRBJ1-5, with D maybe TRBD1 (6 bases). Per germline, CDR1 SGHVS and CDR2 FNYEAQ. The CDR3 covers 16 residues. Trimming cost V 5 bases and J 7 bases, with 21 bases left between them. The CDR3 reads CASSVSPGATGQPQHF. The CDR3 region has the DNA TGTGCCAGCAGCGTAAGTCCAGGGGCGACTGGACAGCCCCAGCATTTT. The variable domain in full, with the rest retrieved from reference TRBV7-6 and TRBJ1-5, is GAGVSQSPRYKVTKRGQDVALRCDPISGHVSLYWYRQALGQGPEFLTYFNYEAQQDKSGLPNDRFSAERPEGSISTLTIQRTEQRDSAMYRCASSVSPGATGQPQHFGDGTRLSIL.

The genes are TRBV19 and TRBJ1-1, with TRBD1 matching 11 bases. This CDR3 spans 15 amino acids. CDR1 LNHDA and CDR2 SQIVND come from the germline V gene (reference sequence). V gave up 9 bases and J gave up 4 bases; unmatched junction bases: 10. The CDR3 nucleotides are TGTGCCAGCGGACAGGGGGCGTATGCGGGCACTGAAGCTTTCTTT. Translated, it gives CASGQGAYAGTEAFF.

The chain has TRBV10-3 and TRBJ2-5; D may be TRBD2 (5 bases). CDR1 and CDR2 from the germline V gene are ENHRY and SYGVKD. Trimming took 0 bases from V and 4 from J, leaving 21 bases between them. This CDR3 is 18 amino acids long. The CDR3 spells CAISESSLLAGSPETQYF. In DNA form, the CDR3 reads TGTGCCATCAGTGAGTCATCTCTTCTAGCTGGGTCTCCAGAGACCCAGTACTTC.

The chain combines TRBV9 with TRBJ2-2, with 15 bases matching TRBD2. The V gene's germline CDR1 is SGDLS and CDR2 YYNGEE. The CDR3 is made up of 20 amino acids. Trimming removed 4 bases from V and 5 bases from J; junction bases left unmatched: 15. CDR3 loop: CASSQGSGTSGGPRTGELFF. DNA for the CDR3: TGTGCCAGCAGCCAGGGCTCCGGGACTAGCGGGGGGCCAAGGACCGGGGAGCTGTTTTTT.

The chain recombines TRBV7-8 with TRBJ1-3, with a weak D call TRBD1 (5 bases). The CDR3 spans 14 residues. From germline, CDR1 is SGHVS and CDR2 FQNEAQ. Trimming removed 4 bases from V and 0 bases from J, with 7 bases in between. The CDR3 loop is CASSSTVSGNTIYF. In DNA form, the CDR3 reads TGTGCCAGCAGCTCGACAGTCTCTGGAAACACCATATATTTT.

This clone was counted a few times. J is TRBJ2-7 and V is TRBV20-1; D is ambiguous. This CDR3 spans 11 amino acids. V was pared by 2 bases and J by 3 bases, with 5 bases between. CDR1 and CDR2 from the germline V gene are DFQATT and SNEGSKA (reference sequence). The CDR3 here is CSARRGYEQYF. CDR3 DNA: TGCAGTGCTAGAAGAGGCTACGAGCAGTACTTC.